This T cell receptor (beta chain) is drawn from a study of monozygotic twins with inflammatory bowel disease. One entry per CDR3 protein, without DNA, is what TCRdb gives after re-calling the 5' RACE reads. This table lists some 170,000 distinct CDR3 sequences. This CDR3 contains 16 residues. Germline CDR1 MNHEY, CDR2 SVGAGI. V is TRBV6-5 and J is TRBJ2-7; TCRdb names TRBD2, which stays unverified in the absence of DNA. The sequenced sample consisted of blood. This TCR was sampled from a human donor with ulcerative colitis or Crohn's disease, or a healthy co-twin of an affected twin (not recorded which). CDR3 amino acids: CASSYSNGLAGGEQYF.